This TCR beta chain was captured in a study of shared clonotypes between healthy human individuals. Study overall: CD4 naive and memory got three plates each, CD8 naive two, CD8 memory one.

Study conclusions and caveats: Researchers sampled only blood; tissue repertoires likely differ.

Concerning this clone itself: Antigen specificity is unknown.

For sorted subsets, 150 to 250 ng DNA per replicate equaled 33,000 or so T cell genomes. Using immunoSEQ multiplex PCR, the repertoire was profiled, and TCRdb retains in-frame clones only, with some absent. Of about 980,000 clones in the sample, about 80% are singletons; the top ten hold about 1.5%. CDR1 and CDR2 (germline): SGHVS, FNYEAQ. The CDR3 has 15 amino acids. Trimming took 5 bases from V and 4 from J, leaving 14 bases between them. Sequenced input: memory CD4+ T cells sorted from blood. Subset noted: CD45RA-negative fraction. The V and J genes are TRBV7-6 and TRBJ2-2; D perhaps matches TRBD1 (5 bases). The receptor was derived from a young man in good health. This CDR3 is CASSPGQGSTGELFF. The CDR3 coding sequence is TGTGCCAGCAGCCCCGGGCAGGGTAGCACCGGGGAGCTGTTTTTT.